This entry is about one T cell receptor beta chain. CDR1 and CDR2 from the germline V gene are SGHDT and YYEEEE. The CDR3 runs 14 residues. V was shortened by 4 bases and J by 3 bases, with 13 bases between the two germline ends. This sample is part of a study of blood T cell repertoires in COVID-19. Background on the study: Donors in the United States, Italy and Spain gave samples during acute or convalescent COVID-19. Nucleic acid was either cDNA or gDNA, and it came from T cells, B-cell-depleted T cells, or PBMCs.

Authors' analysis steps: Reference gene primer amplification gave nucleated cell count estimates. Profiling relied on immunoSEQ multiplex PCR, and the TCRdb table lists in-frame clones only, not all of them. That table is the source of V, J and clone size, and D and trimming were worked out from the DNA. This sample has 150,000 or so clones, with 76% found just once. The chain couples TRBV5-6 to TRBJ1-1, with D perhaps matching TRBD1 (5 bases). The TCR originated in a woman older than 75 with active or convalescent COVID-19. Sequenced material: peripheral blood. The CDR3 DNA is TGTGCCAGCAGCCATGGGGCGGGGGACACTGAAGCTTTCTTT. Amino acid sequence: CASSHGAGDTEAFF.